This entry describes one T cell receptor beta chain. Antigen specificity is unknown. This entry comes from a study of cytomegalovirus exposure and HLA in healthy donors. Study overall: The same platform was used for the roughly 110 validation repertoires as for the approximately 730 first-cohort repertoires, as reported in a later analysis.

The study's findings and limits: Most observed TCR sequences were rare, whereas some public TCRs were detected in many donors. Altogether, 150 or so TCR beta chains were recorded as cytomegalovirus-associated. Cytomegalovirus status was reportedly diagnosed by the classifier with high specificity and sensitivity.

Some clones are missing from TCRdb's copy, which holds only in-frame ones; the method was immunoSEQ multiplex PCR. In the table there are about 140,000 clones, approximately 87% of which are singletons. Germline assignment: CDR1 KGHSH and CDR2 LQKENI. Trimming shortened V by 6 bases and J by 8 bases, and 11 bases separated the two germline ends. The CDR3 covers 12 residues. This sequence was found in a man aged 18 to 35 in good health and CMV-seronegative. The J gene is TRBJ2-1, the V gene TRBV18; D remains ambiguous. The sample taken for sequencing was PBMCs. CDR3 DNA sequence: TGTGCCAGCTCCCCCCGCCGGGATGAGCAGTTCTTC. As protein: CASSPRRDEQFF.